These 3 T cell receptor beta chains came from one sample sequenced in a study of cytomegalovirus exposure and HLA in healthy donors. The PCR contained 60 Vbeta and 13 Jbeta primers. Assay used: immunoSEQ multiplex PCR; TCRdb lists only in-frame clones, some missing. The data show about 130,000 clones, about 80% seen once. Sequenced: PBMCs. These receptors were collected from a man aged 35 to 55 in good health and CMV-seropositive.

V gene TRBV5-1 combines with J gene TRBJ2-1; 7 nucleotides agree with TRBD1. After removal of 4 bases from V and 4 bases from J, the junction contained 14 bases not matched to a gene. This CDR3 comprises 17 residues. The germline V gene encodes CDR1 SGHRS and CDR2 YFSETQ. This chain's CDR3 is CASSPWMAGGTYNEQFF. The DNA for the CDR3 is TGCGCCAGCAGCCCTTGGATGGCAGGGGGAACTTACAATGAGCAGTTCTTC.

The chain recombines TRBV6-1 with TRBJ1-2; D perhaps matches TRBD1 (6 bases). There are 13 residues in the CDR3. Germline V gene lookup returns CDR1 MNHNS and CDR2 SASEGT. V dropped 6 bases and J dropped 8 bases, with 16 bases sitting between them. The CDR3: CASRGVPGDGYTF. The CDR3 DNA reads TGTGCCAGCAGAGGTGTCCCAGGGGACGGCTACACCTTC.

V gene TRBV13 combines with J gene TRBJ1-2; D is unclear. V gave up 0 bases and J gave up 8 bases, with 4 bases separating them. Germline-derived CDR1 and CDR2 are PRHDT and FYEKMQ (reference sequence). The CDR3 spans 11 residues. The CDR3 sequence is CASSLGGGYTF. DNA for the CDR3: TGTGCCAGCAGCTTAGGGGGCGGCTACACCTTC.